The 7 T cell receptor beta chains reported below all come from one sample, sequenced in a study of human T cells and chemical hapten exposure. Time point noted: pre-sensitization, week 0. Treatment meaning: therapeutic diphenylcyclopropenone sensitization with weekly scalp DPC. TCRdb called the RACE reads again in MiXCR, with one record for every CDR3 protein. The sample has around 330,000 distinct CDR3 sequences; about 5% are singletons. Sample: whole blood, taken in connection with sensitization to the hapten diphenylcyclopropenone (DPC). Receptor source: a woman aged 18-35 years with alopecia areata. Some clones in this sample may be carry-over from other donors' samples.

There are a few counts of this clonotype. This chain uses TRBV21-1 with TRBJ2-2; TRBD2 was called by the table and not checked on the DNA. TRBV21-1 is given as a pseudogene. The CDR3 runs 19 residues. CDR3 sequence reads: CASRTSSIRDYDNTGELFF. In nucleotides, the CDR3 is TGTGCCAGCAGGACCTCCAGCATCCGGGACTACGATAACACCGGGGAGCTGTTTTTT.

This clonotype showed up many times. The V gene is TRBV4-3, the J gene TRBJ1-1; D gene uncertain. Trimming left V 0 bases short and J 8 bases short, with 13 bases between. The germline V gene encodes CDR1 LGHNA and CDR2 YSLEER. The CDR3 spans 14 residues. The CDR3 spells CASSQDSRPAEAFF. The CDR3 nucleotides read TGCGCCAGCAGCCAAGATTCACGGCCGGCCGAAGCTTTCTTT.

The chain couples TRBV6-6 to TRBJ1-1; possible D gene TRBD1, 6 bases. Between the trimmed V and J ends, which lost 4 bases and 3 bases, there was a span of 12 bases. CDR1 and CDR2 (germline): MNHNY, SVGAGI (reference sequence). The CDR3 length is 14 residues. Here the CDR3 reads CASSSSGADTEAFF. In nucleotides, the CDR3 is TGTGCCAGCAGTTCATCGGGGGCGGACACTGAAGCTTTCTTT.

This clonotype was seen repeatedly, ten times or more. This chain uses TRBV18 with TRBJ1-5; D ambiguous. V was shortened by 5 bases and J by 5 bases, with 13 bases between the two germline ends. Germline-derived CDR1 and CDR2 are KGHSH and LQKENI. CDR3 size: 14 residues. The CDR3 region is CASSAGSRDQPQHF. For the CDR3, the DNA is TGTGCCAGCTCAGCTGGGTCTCGGGATCAGCCCCAGCATTTT.

A few counts support this clonotype. The chain employs TRBV18 and TRBJ2-1, with TRBD1 identical over 7 bases. Losses at the gene ends were 0 bases for V and 14 bases for J; bases not matched to a gene: 19. Germline CDR1 reads KGHSH; CDR2 reads LQKENI. The CDR3 is made up of 17 amino acids. CDR3 nucleotides: TGTGCCAGCTCACCACCGGATGGCGCAGGGGGAATCTTTCGTAAGTTCTTC. Amino acids: CASSPPDGAGGIFRKFF. The entire variable domain, with the rest obtained from reference TRBV18 and TRBJ2-1, is as follows: NAGVMQNPRHLVRRRGQEARLRCSPMKGHSHVYWYRQLPEEGLKFMVYLQKENIIDESGMPKERFSAEFPKEGPSILRIQQVVRGDSAAYFCASSPPDGAGGIFRKFFGPGTRLTVL.

This clonotype occurred a few times. This chain links TRBV4-3 with TRBJ1-6; no clear D. The CDR3 spans 15 residues. Germline V CDR1 and CDR2: LGHNA, YSLEER. V was clipped by 2 bases and J by 8 bases, with 13 bases between them. CDR3 in DNA: TGCGCCAGCAGCCAATCCCGCAGTTCCCATTCACCCCTCCACTTT. Translated, it gives CASSQSRSSHSPLHF.

There are many counts of this clonotype. This chain connects TRBV10-3 to TRBJ2-1, with 7 bases lining up with TRBD2. Germline V gene lookup returns CDR1 ENHRY and CDR2 SYGVKD. The trim removed 9 bases at V and 8 bases at J, leaving 10 bases unmatched. The CDR3 spans 13 residues. The CDR3 spells CAMREGLKDEQFF. As DNA, the CDR3 is TGTGCCATGAGGGAGGGACTTAAAGATGAGCAGTTCTTC.